This TCR beta chain appears in the sequencing data of a study of blood T cells in healthy people across ages. This clonotype was seen many times. The antigen remains unidentified. Together with a sample-barcoded 5' primer, a J-beta primer mix was included in a second PCR lasting about 7 to 11 cycles. TCRdb fed the 5' RACE reads into MiXCR, producing one record per CDR3 protein. The table has some 790,000 distinct CDR3 sequences, 25% to 30% seen once; the top ten hold approximately 15%. Trimming cost V 0 bases and J 4 bases, with 21 bases left between them. Germline V gives CDR1 MNHNY, CDR2 SVGAGI (reference sequence). The CDR3 length is 18 residues. Whole-study results and caveats: There were more naive CD4+ cells and higher diversity in long-lived donors than in aged donors.

The receptor was derived from a woman aged 80 or older in good health. What was sequenced was blood. The rearrangement uses TRBV6-6 and TRBJ1-1; D gene unclear. The CDR3 DNA reads as TGTGCCAGCAGTTACTCGAAATCGCCGCTCGCAGGTGGCACTGAAGCTTTCTTT. Amino acids: CASSYSKSPLAGGTEAFF.